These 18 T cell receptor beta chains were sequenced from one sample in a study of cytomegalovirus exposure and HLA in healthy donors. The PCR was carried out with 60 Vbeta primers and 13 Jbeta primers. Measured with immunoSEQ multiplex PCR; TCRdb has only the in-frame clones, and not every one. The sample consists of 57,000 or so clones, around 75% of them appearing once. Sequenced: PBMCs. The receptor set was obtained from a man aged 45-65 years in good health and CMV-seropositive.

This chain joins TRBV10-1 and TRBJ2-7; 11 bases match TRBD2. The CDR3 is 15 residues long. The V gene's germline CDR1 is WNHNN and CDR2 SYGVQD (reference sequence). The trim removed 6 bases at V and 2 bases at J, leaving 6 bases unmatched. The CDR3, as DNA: TGCGCCAGCAGGGCCGGGACTAGCGGCACCTACGAGCAGTACTTC. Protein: CASRAGTSGTYEQYF.

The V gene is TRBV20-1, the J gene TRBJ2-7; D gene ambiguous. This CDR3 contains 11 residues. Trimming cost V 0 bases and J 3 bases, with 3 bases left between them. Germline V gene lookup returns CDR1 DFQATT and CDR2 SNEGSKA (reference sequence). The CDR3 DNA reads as TGCAGTGCTAGAGACAACTACGAGCAGTACTTC. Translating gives CSARDNYEQYF.

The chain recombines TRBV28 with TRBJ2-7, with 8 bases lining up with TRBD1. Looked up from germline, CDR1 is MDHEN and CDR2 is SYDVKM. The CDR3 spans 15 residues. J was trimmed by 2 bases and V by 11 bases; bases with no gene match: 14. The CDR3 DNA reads TGTGCCGAGGGCCCCCGGGACAGGAGGGCCTACGAGCAGTACTTC. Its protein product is CAEGPRDRRAYEQYF.

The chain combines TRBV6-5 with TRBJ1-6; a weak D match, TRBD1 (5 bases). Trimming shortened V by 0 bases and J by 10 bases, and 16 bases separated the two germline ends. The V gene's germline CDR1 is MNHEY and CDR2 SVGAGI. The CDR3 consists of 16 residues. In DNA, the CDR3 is TGTGCCAGCAGTTACTCTTGGGGGGGTTCAGGGTCACCCCTCCACTTT. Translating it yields CASSYSWGGSGSPLHF.

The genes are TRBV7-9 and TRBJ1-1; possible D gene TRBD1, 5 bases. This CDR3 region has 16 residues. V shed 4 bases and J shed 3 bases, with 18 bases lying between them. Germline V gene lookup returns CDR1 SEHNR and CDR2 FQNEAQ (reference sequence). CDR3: CASSSGTGALDTEAFF. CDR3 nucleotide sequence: TGTGCCAGCAGCTCGGGTACAGGAGCTTTGGACACTGAAGCTTTCTTT.

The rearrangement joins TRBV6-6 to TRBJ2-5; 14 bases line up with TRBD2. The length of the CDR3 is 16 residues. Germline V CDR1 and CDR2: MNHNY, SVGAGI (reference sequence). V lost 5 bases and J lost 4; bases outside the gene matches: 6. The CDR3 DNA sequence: TGTGCCAGCAGTAAGACTAGCGGGGGGGCCTCAGAGACCCAGTACTTC. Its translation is CASSKTSGGASETQYF.

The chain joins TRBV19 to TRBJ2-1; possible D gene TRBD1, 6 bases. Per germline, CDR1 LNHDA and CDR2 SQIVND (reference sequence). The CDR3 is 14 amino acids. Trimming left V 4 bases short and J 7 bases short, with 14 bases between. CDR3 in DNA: TGTGCCAGTAGTACCGGGACACTCGGGAATGAGCAGTTCTTC. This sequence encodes CASSTGTLGNEQFF.

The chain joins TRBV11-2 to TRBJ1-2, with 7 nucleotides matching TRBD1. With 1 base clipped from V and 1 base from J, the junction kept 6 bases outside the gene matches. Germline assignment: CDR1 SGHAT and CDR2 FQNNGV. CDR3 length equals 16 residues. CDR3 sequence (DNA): TGTGCCAGCAGCTTAGGGGGACAGCGATTTAACTATGGCTACACCTTC. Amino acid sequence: CASSLGGQRFNYGYTF. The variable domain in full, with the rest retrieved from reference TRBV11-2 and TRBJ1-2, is EAGVAQSPRYKIIEKRQSVAFWCNPISGHATLYWYQQILGQGPKLLIQFQNNGVVDDSQLPKDRFSAERLKGVDSTLKIQPAKLEDSAVYLCASSLGGQRFNYGYTFGSGTRLTVV.

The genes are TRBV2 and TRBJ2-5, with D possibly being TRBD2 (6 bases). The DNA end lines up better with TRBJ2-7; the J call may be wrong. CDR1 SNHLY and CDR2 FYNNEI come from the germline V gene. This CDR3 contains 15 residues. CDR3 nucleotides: TGTGCCAGCAGTGAACGGTCCGGGGGACTCTACGAGCAGTACTTC. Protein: CASSERSGGLYEQYF.

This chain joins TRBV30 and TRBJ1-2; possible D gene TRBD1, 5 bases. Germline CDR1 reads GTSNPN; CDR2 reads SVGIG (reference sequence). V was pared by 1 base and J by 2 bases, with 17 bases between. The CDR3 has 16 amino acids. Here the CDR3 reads CAWSATDGGVNYGYTF. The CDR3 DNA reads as TGTGCCTGGAGTGCAACGGACGGGGGAGTGAACTATGGCTACACCTTC. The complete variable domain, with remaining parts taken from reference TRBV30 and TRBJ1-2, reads SQTIHQWPATLVQPVGSPLSLECTVEGTSNPNLYWYRQAAGRGLQLLFYSVGIGQISSEVPQNLSASRPQDRQFILSSKKLLLSDSGFYLCAWSATDGGVNYGYTFGSGTRLTVV.

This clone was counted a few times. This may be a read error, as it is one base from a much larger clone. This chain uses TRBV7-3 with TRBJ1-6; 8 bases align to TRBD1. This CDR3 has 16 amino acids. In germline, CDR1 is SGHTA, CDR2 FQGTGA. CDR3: CASSSLGDRRESPLRF. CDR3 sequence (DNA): TGTGCCAGCAGCTCCCTAGGGGACAGGAGGGAATCACCCCTCCGCTTT.

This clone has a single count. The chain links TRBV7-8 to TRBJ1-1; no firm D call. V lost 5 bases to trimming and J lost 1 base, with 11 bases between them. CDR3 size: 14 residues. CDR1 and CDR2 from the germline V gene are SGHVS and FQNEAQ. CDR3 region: CASSPTLGNTEAFF. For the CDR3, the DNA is TGTGCCAGCAGCCCCACTCTCGGGAACACTGAAGCTTTCTTT.

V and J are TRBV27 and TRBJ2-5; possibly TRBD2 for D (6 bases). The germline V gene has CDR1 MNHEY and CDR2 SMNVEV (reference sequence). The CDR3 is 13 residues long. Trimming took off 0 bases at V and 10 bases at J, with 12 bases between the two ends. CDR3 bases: TGTGCCAGCAGTTTATCGGGAAGGGGAGGCCAGTACTTC. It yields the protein CASSLSGRGGQYF.

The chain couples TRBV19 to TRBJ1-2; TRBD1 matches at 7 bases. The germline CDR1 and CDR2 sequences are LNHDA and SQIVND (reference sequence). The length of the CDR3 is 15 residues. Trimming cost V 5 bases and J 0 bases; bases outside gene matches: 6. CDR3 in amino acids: CASSLPGTANYGYTF. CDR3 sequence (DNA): TGTGCCAGTAGTCTTCCCGGGACAGCTAACTATGGCTACACCTTC.

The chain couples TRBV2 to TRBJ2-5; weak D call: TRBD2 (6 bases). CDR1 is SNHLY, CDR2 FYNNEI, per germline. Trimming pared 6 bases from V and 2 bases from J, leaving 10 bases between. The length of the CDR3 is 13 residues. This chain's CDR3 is CASSAAGQETQYF. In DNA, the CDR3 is TGTGCCAGCAGCGCGGCGGGGCAAGAGACCCAGTACTTC. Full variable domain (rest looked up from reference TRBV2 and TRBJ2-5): EPEVTQTPSHQVTQMGQEVILRCVPISNHLYFYWYRQILGQKVEFLVSFYNNEISEKSEIFDDQFSVERPDGSNFTLKIRSTKLEDSAMYFCASSAAGQETQYFGPGTRLLVL.

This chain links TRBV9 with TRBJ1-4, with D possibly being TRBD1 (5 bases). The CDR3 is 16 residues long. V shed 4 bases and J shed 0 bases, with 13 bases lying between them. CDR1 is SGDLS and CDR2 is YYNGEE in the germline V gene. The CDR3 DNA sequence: TGTGCCAGCAGCCAGCGGGACGGCACAACTAATGAAAAACTGTTTTTT. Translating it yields CASSQRDGTTNEKLFF. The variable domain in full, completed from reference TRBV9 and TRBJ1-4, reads DSGVTQTPKHLITATGQRVTLRCSPRSGDLSVYWYQQSLDQGLQFLIQYYNGEERAKGNILERFSAQQFPDLHSELNLSSLELGDSALYFCASSQRDGTTNEKLFFGSGTQLSVL.

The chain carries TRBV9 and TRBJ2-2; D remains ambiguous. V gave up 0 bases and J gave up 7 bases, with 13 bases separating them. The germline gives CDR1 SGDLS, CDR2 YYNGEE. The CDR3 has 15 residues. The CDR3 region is CASSVGRLSGGELFF. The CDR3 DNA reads TGTGCCAGCAGCGTAGGGCGGCTGTCCGGCGGGGAGCTGTTTTTT.

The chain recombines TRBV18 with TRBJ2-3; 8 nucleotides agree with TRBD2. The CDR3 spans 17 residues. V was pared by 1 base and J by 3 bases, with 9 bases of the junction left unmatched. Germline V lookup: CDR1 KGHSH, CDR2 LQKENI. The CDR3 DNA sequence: TGTGCCAGCTCACCACGACTAGCGCTCGGGGGAACAGATACGCAGTATTTT. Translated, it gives CASSPRLALGGTDTQYF.